This T cell receptor (beta chain) was sequenced for a study of regulatory T cells in long-lasting Graves disease. Broader study findings: The study found lower TCR diversity in persistent Graves' patients than in newly diagnosed ones. Whereas new patients shared 1,000 or so public clonotypes, persistent patients shared more, at about 3,000.

As for time point: newly diagnosed GD, antithyroid drugs for less than 3 months. Generation of the TCR library employed RNA extracted from PBMCs. V was cut by 4 bases and J by 3 bases, with 12 bases left in between. This CDR3 has 14 amino acids. The germline V gene encodes CDR1 KGHSH and CDR2 LQKENI. CDR3-region Arm-PCR and iRepertoire HTBI primers produced the TCR beta libraries. Original processing methods: The study identified 62 TRBV and about 14 TRBJ segments across samples. In TCRdb, the multiplex PCR reads were re-called with MiXCR into one record per CDR3 protein. TCRdb's processing, not the authors', yielded these V and J calls. The data hold 400,000 to 550,000 distinct CDR3 sequences, with under 15% observed a single time. Comment on this clonotype: Its target is not known.

The sample also formed part of further work on T cells in Graves' hyperthyroidism and ophthalmopathy.

Material: peripheral blood mononuclear cells (PBMCs), obtained at new diagnosis, from a patient treated with antithyroid drugs. The clonotype comes from a woman in her thirties with Graves disease. V is TRBV18 and J is TRBJ2-5, with D maybe TRBD1 (6 bases). The CDR3 protein is CASSRIGGEETQYF. In DNA, the CDR3 is TGTGCCAGCTCACGTATAGGGGGAGAAGAGACCCAGTACTTC.